The 18 T cell receptor beta chains presented below share a single source sample, sequenced in a study of sequential checkpoint blockade in melanoma. Treatment noted: randomized to nivolumab then ipilimumab (arm A) or the reverse (arm B). Using immunoSEQ multiplex PCR, the repertoire was profiled, and TCRdb retains in-frame clones only, with some absent. The profile covers more than 3,000 clones, with about a quarter appearing a single time and 10% taken by the ten largest. The source was tumor tissue (inferred from file names), collected from a patient given nivolumab and ipilimumab in sequence. The receptors derive from a human donor with melanoma.

This clone was counted a few times. The chain couples TRBV6-8 to TRBJ2-1; 7 bases fit TRBD2. The germline V gene encodes CDR1 MNHGY and CDR2 SAAAGT. The V segment lost 5 bases and the J segment 6 bases; nucleotides outside the gene matches: 10. The CDR3 spans 15 residues. In nucleotides, the CDR3 is TGTGCCAGCAGTCCCGGACTAGATATGAGCAATGAGCAGTTCTTC. It specifies CASSPGLDMSNEQFF.

This clone was detected only a few times. The CDR3 coding sequence is TGTGCCAGCAGCCCGCTGGGTGAACAGCCCCAGCATTTT. It codes for CASSPLGEQPQHF. The V and J genes are TRBV7-8 and TRBJ1-5; no clear D gene. The V gene lost 5 bases and the J gene lost 7 bases, with 12 bases spanning the gap. The CDR3 has 13 amino acids. CDR1 and CDR2 (germline): SGHVS, FQNEAQ.

The J gene is TRBJ2-7, the V gene TRBV19; D uncertain. The CDR3 runs 14 residues. Germline values: CDR1 LNHDA, CDR2 SQIVND (reference sequence). V shed 3 bases and J shed 0 bases, with 9 bases lying between them. The CDR3 DNA reads TGTGCCAGTAGTATCTCGGCAGTCTCCTACGAGCAGTACTTC. It codes for CASSISAVSYEQYF.

In this sample, this clone turned up a few times. This chain uses TRBV30 with TRBJ2-5; D might be TRBD1 (6 bases). Trimming removed 7 bases from V and 7 bases from J, with 16 bases in between. Per the germline V gene, CDR1 is GTSNPN and CDR2 is SVGIG (reference sequence). The CDR3 has 12 residues. The CDR3 bases are TGTGCCTCTGGACAGACGTCAGGGACCCAGTACTTC. Translation: CASGQTSGTQYF.

By share of the sample, this clone is medium-sized. The chain employs TRBV9 and TRBJ2-3; 16 nucleotides line up with TRBD2. Germline trimming cut 3 bases from V and 4 bases from J; bases unmatched to any gene: 5. From germline, CDR1 is SGDLS and CDR2 YYNGEE. The CDR3 is 17 residues long. CDR3 region: CASSALGTSGGADTQYF. DNA for the CDR3: TGTGCCAGCAGCGCCCTCGGGACTAGCGGGGGGGCAGATACGCAGTATTTT.

A few counts support this clone. CDR3 nucleotides: TGTGCCAGCAGCGCCGCCGGGACTGACGCGGGCACCGGGGAGCTGTTTTTT. Translation: CASSAAGTDAGTGELFF. V gene TRBV11-3 combines with J gene TRBJ2-2; a possible D gene is TRBD2 (6 bases). Germline V lookup: CDR1 SGHNT, CDR2 YENEEA. CDR3 size: 17 residues. V was cut by 5 bases and J by 4 bases, with 20 bases left in between.

This chain uses TRBV18 with TRBJ1-5, with 7 bases fitting TRBD1. The CDR3 has 14 amino acids. V shed 5 bases, J shed 5 bases, and the junction held 6 bases outside the gene matches. Germline-derived CDR1 and CDR2 are KGHSH and LQKENI. The CDR3, as DNA: TGTGCCAGCTCAGAGACAGGGATGGATCAGCCCCAGCATTTT. This translates into CASSETGMDQPQHF.

The rearrangement links TRBV5-1 to TRBJ1-6, with 8 bases matching TRBD1. CDR1 and CDR2 (germline): SGHRS, YFSETQ. This CDR3 contains 16 residues. The ends lost 3 bases at V and 6 bases at J; junction bases unmatched: 8. The CDR3 is CASSSPPGQVNSPLHF. The CDR3 DNA sequence: TGCGCCAGCAGCTCGCCCCCGGGACAGGTTAATTCACCCCTCCACTTT.

This clone ranks as medium-sized. The V call is TRBV11-3, the J call TRBJ2-1, with no clear D. Trimming shortened V by 1 base and J by 7 bases, and 11 bases separated the two germline ends. Germline assignment: CDR1 SGHNT and CDR2 YENEEA. This CDR3 is built from 14 residues. CDR3 amino acids: CASSLGRPWNEQFF. The CDR3 DNA reads as TGTGCCAGCAGCTTAGGTCGGCCTTGGAATGAGCAGTTCTTC.

Relative to its sample, this clone is medium-sized. This chain connects TRBV11-3 to TRBJ2-7, with 9 nucleotides matching TRBD1. The CDR3 covers 16 residues. Unmatched junction bases numbered 14, after V lost 4 bases and J lost 7 bases. The germline CDR1 and CDR2 sequences are SGHNT and YENEEA. CDR3 nucleotide sequence: TGTGCCAGCAGCTCCTCCGGGACAGGGATTTCTGGAGAGCAGTACTTC. Translation gives CASSSSGTGISGEQYF.

This clone is classed as medium-sized (0.01 to 0.1%). The genes are TRBV6-8 and TRBJ2-7; TRBD1 agrees at 7 bases. Germline-derived CDR1 and CDR2 are MNHGY and SAAAGT. The CDR3 length is 15 residues. With 1 base clipped from V and 2 bases from J, the junction kept 5 bases outside the gene matches. The DNA of the CDR3 is TGTGCCAGCAGTTACTGGCAGGGGGTTACCTACGAGCAGTACTTC. Its protein is CASSYWQGVTYEQYF.

Only a few counts were recorded for this clone. The J gene is TRBJ1-5, the V gene TRBV30; 7 positions match TRBD1. V lost 1 base, J lost 2 bases, and 2 bases stayed unmatched. The CDR3 is 14 amino acids. Germline-derived CDR1 and CDR2 are GTSNPN and SVGIG (reference sequence). CDR3 bases: TGTGCCTGGAGTGAGGGGGCAGGCAATCAGCCCCAGCATTTT. Translation: CAWSEGAGNQPQHF.

This clone was picked up a small number of times. The rearrangement uses TRBV9 and TRBJ2-5; 8 nucleotides agree with TRBD2. Germline loops: CDR1 SGDLS, CDR2 YYNGEE. The ends lost 9 bases at V and 1 base at J; junction bases unmatched: 2. The CDR3 length is 12 residues. This CDR3 reads CANGGAQETQYF. CDR3 bases: TGTGCCAACGGGGGGGCCCAAGAGACCCAGTACTTC.

This clone was detected a few times. The rearrangement uses TRBV19 and TRBJ2-7; D may be TRBD2 (5 bases). This CDR3 is built from 11 residues. Trimming removed 9 bases from V and 3 bases from J, with 9 bases in between. The germline V gene encodes CDR1 LNHDA and CDR2 SQIVND (reference sequence). Here the CDR3 reads CASSRGYEQYF. The CDR3 nucleotides are TGTGCCAGCTCCCGGGGCTACGAGCAGTACTTC. Together with reference TRBV19 and TRBJ2-7, the CDR3 gives the full variable domain: DGGITQSPKYLFRKEGQNVTLSCEQNLNHDAMYWYRQDPGQGLRLIYYSQIVNDFQKGDIAEGYSVSREKKESFPLTVTSAQKNPTAFYLCASSRGYEQYFGPGTRLTVT.

This clone appeared a few times. The V and J genes are TRBV11-3 and TRBJ1-4, with D tentatively TRBD1 (6 bases). There are 16 residues in the CDR3. The V gene lost 7 bases and the J gene lost 8 bases, with 23 bases spanning the gap. The germline V gene encodes CDR1 SGHNT and CDR2 YENEEA. The CDR3 region is CASISNLRDKGEKLFF. In DNA, the CDR3 is TGTGCCAGCATCTCAAATCTCCGGGACAAGGGAGAAAAACTGTTTTTT.

The V and J genes are TRBV6-8 and TRBJ2-6, with D possibly TRBD2 on 6 matching bases. The CDR3 sequence is 17 residues long. Germline assignment: CDR1 MNHGY and CDR2 SAAAGT. V was clipped by 4 bases and J by 1 base, with 14 bases between them. The CDR3 DNA reads TGTGCCAGCAGTTTCGGACTATATAGGTCTGGGGCCAACGTCCTGACTTTC. Amino acids: CASSFGLYRSGANVLTF.

V is TRBV1 and J is TRBJ1-1; the tabulated D call, TRBD1, remains unverified against the DNA. TRBV1 is marked as a pseudogene. The CDR3 is 15 amino acids. This CDR3 is CASSQVAGVNTEAFF. CDR3 DNA: TGCGCCAGCAGCCAAGTTGCAGGGGTGAACACTGAAGCTTTCTTT.

The V call is TRBV5-1, the J call TRBJ2-3, with 7 bases fitting TRBD2. CDR1 is SGHRS, CDR2 YFSETQ, per germline. V lost 2 bases to trimming and J lost 2 bases; unmatched junction nucleotides: 5. This CDR3 is 15 amino acids long. CDR3: CASSFYGGNTDTQYF. The CDR3 coding sequence is TGCGCCAGCAGCTTCTACGGGGGGAACACAGATACGCAGTATTTT. Supplemented by reference TRBV5-1 and TRBJ2-3, the full variable domain reads KAGVTQTPRYLIKTRGQQVTLSCSPISGHRSVSWYQQTPGQGLQFLFEYFSETQRNKGNFPGRFSGRQFSNSRSEMNVSTLELGDSALYLCASSFYGGNTDTQYFGPGTRLTVL.